This T cell receptor beta chain appears in the sequencing data of a study of blood T cell repertoires in COVID-19. Overall study context: Samples representing acute and convalescent COVID-19 were sourced from the United States, Italy and Spain.

Participants had their cohort set by participant-reported clinical history. In the original workflow: Reference gene primer amplification in the assay estimated nucleated cell counts. This table comes from immunoSEQ multiplex PCR, and its TCRdb copy is limited to in-frame clones, with some not included. V and J calls and clone size are given by that table; D and trimming were obtained from the DNA. The sample lists a few hundred thousand clones, about nine tenths occurring once. The ends were cut back, 1 base at V and 4 bases at J, with 15 bases in the middle. The CDR3 is 16 residues long. The germline CDR1 and CDR2 sequences are LNHDA and SQIVND (reference sequence).

The chain couples TRBV19 to TRBJ2-3; D perhaps matches TRBD2 (5 bases). This receptor was obtained from a woman in her thirties or forties who had been exposed to COVID-19. The sequenced material came from PBMCs or T cells enriched from blood (not recorded which). CDR3 amino acids: CASSIVLGLFSDTQYF. In nucleotides, the CDR3 is TGTGCCAGTAGTATAGTACTAGGTCTATTCTCAGATACGCAGTATTTT. The whole variable domain, filled in from reference TRBV19 and TRBJ2-3, reads DGGITQSPKYLFRKEGQNVTLSCEQNLNHDAMYWYRQDPGQGLRLIYYSQIVNDFQKGDIAEGYSVSREKKESFPLTVTSAQKNPTAFYLCASSIVLGLFSDTQYFGPGTRLTVL.